These T cell receptor beta chains were read from a single sample in a study of T cell responses to AZD1222 COVID-19 vaccine. Profiling relied on immunoSEQ multiplex PCR, and the TCRdb table lists in-frame clones only, not all of them. The sample shows some 150,000 clones, about 91% of them seen only once. The sequenced sample was peripheral blood, obtained on day 0 of MenACWY control vaccination. These receptors all stem from an adult in good health. Each CDR3 is given with its conserved first and last residue. A D gene is named only where the DNA matches it firmly. Not every row has a clone size; where given, it reads once, few, many or a size class.

v_gene	j_gene	d_gene	abundance	CDR3nt	CDR3aa
TRBV2	TRBJ1-1	NA	NA	TGTGCCAGCAAAAGGCAATTACAGATGAACACTGAAGCTTTCTTT	CASKRQLQMNTEAFF
TRBV19	TRBJ2-3	TRBD1	NA	TGTGCCAGTAGTATGGCGACAGGGCAGGCAGATACGCAGTATTTT	CASSMATGQADTQYF
TRBV24-1	TRBJ2-2	TRBD1	NA	TGTGCCACCAGTGATTTCCCCGGACAGGGGAACACCGGGGAGCTGTTTTTT	CATSDFPGQGNTGELFF
TRBV5-1	TRBJ2-3	NA	NA	TGCGCCAGCAGCATCGTCGATGGCACAGATACGCAGTATTTT	CASSIVDGTDTQYF
TRBV4-3	TRBJ2-1	TRBD2	NA	TGCGCCAGCAGCCGCTACTGGGGAGCGGGAGTAGGTAGCAATGAGCAGTTCTTC	CASSRYWGAGVGSNEQFF
TRBV4-3	TRBJ1-2	TRBD1	NA	TGCGCCAGCAGCCAAAGAGGTACAGGGGAGAATGGCTACACCTTC	CASSQRGTGENGYTF
TRBV3-1/TRBV3-2	TRBJ2-7	NA	NA	TGTGCCAGCAGCCCAAGACTGACCGACTTCTCCTACGAGCAGTACTTC	CASSPRLTDFSYEQYF
TRBV11-2	TRBJ1-5	NA	few	TGTGCCAGCAGCTTAGGTGAAAGGGTTAGTCAGCCCCAGCATTTT	CASSLGERVSQPQHF
TRBV30	TRBJ1-3	NA	NA	TGTGCCTGGAGGGTCAGACTTATCTCTGGAAACACCATATATTTT	CAWRVRLISGNTIYF
TRBV2	TRBJ1-2	NA	NA	TGTGCCAGCACCGGCACCGTGAACTATGGCTACACCTTC	CASTGTVNYGYTF
TRBV27	TRBJ1-1	TRBD1	NA	TGTGCCAGCATTTTTTCCGCCGGGACAGGGGGCGGGAACACTGAAGCTTTCTTT	CASIFSAGTGGGNTEAFF
TRBV6-2/TRBV6-3	TRBJ2-1	TRBD2	NA	TGTGCCAGCAGTTACTCGAAAGCGGGAGGGGGGTTCTTC	CASSYSKAGGGFF
TRBV2	TRBJ1-2	TRBD1	NA	TGTGCCGACAACAGGGGGCCCCACTATGGCTACACCTTC	CADNRGPHYGYTF
TRBV2	TRBJ2-1	TRBD1	NA	TGTGCCAGCGGAATCCGGGACAGGGAATACAATGAGCAGTTCTTC	CASGIRDREYNEQFF
TRBV7-3	TRBJ1-5	NA	NA	TGTGCCAGCAGCTCTAATCAGCCCCAGCATTTT	CASSSNQPQHF
TRBV19	TRBJ1-5	TRBD1	NA	TGTGCCAGTAGTATAGAGACAGGGGGGCCTAATCAGCCCCAGCATTTT	CASSIETGGPNQPQHF
TRBV9	TRBJ1-1	NA	once	TGTGCCAGCAGCGTAGGGGCGGGGAACACTGAAGCTTTCTTT	CASSVGAGNTEAFF
TRBV5-1	TRBJ2-1	TRBD2	NA	TGCGCCAGCAGCCCTCTCGGCGGGAGGAGCTCCTACAATGAGCAGTTCTTC	CASSPLGGRSSYNEQFF
TRBV5-4	TRBJ1-1	TRBD1	NA	TGTGCCAGCATTCGGGACAGGGGAACTGAAGCTTTCTTT	CASIRDRGTEAFF
TRBV6-5	TRBJ1-2	NA	once	TGTGCCAGCAGTTACGGAATGGGGGGTACTAACTATGGCTACACCTTC	CASSYGMGGTNYGYTF
TRBV3-1/TRBV3-2	TRBJ1-1	NA	NA	TGTGCCAGCAGCCGGGTCCTCGAGGGCGCTGAAGCTTTCTTT	CASSRVLEGAEAFF
TRBV14	TRBJ2-7	TRBD1	NA	TGTGCCAGCAGCCTCCAGGCAGGGGGATACGAGCAGTACTTC	CASSLQAGGYEQYF
TRBV6-1	TRBJ1-3	NA	NA	TGTGCCAGCAGTGACCTACGTGGGGGGCATAAAAACACCATATATTTT	CASSDLRGGHKNTIYF
TRBV15	TRBJ1-5	NA	NA	TGTGCCACCAGCAGAGATCTAAGTGGAACAGGTAACAATCAGCCCCAGCATTTT	CATSRDLSGTGNNQPQHF
TRBV5-5	TRBJ2-1	NA	NA	TGTGCCAGCAGCTTAGACTACAATGAGCAGTTCTTC	CASSLDYNEQFF
TRBV24-1	TRBJ2-1	NA	NA	TGTGCCACCAGTGATTCCGCTACTGAGCAGTTCTTC	CATSDSATEQFF
TRBV5-1	TRBJ2-5	NA	NA	TGCGCCAGCACCGACACTAGGGGACAAGAGACCCAGTACTTC	CASTDTRGQETQYF
TRBV28	TRBJ2-5	NA	NA	TGTGCCAGCAGTTTAAGGCAGTTACAAGAGACCCAGTACTTC	CASSLRQLQETQYF